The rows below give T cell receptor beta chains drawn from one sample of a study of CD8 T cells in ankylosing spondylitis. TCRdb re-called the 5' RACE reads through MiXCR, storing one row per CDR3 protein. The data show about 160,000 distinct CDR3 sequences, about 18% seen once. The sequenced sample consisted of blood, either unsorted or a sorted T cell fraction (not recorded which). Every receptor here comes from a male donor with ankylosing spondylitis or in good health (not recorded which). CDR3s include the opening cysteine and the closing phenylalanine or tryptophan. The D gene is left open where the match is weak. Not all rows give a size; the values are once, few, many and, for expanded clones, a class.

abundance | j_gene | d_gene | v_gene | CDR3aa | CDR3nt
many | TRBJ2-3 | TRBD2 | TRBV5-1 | CASSLALAGGPDTQYF | TGCGCCAGCAGCTTGGCCCTGGCGGGAGGGCCAGATACGCAGTATTTT
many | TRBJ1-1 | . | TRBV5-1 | CASSLAGLTEEAFF | TGCGCCAGCAGCTTGGCCGGATTGACGGAAGAAGCTTTCTTT
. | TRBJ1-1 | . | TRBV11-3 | CASSSGTTGSVAFF | TGTGCCAGCAGCTCGGGAACTACAGGGTCCGTAGCTTTCTTT
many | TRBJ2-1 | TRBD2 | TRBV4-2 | CASSQDQAGLAVSMFF | TGTGCCAGCAGCCAAGATCAGGCCGGACTAGCGGTCTCTATGTTCTTC
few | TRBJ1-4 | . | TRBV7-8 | CASSHTVGATNEKLFF | TGTGCCAGCAGCCACACGGTGGGGGCAACTAATGAAAAACTGTTTTTT
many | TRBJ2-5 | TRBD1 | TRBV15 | CATSANFQGAEETQYF | TGTGCCACCAGCGCCAACTTCCAGGGGGCGGAGGAGACCCAGTACTTC
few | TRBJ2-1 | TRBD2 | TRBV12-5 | CASGSRLAGETYNEQFF | TGTGCTAGTGGTTCCAGACTAGCGGGAGAGACCTACAATGAGCAGTTCTTC
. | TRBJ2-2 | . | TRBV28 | CASSRNGELFF | TGTGCCAGTTCCCGGAACGGGGAGCTGTTTTTT
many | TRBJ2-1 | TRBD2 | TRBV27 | CASSSLTTSEGFYNEQFF | TGTGCCAGCAGTTCCCTAACGACTAGCGAAGGTTTCTACAATGAGCAGTTCTTC
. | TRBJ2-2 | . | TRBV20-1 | CSARSSENTGELFF | TGCAGTGCTAGGTCTAGCGAGAACACCGGGGAGCTGTTTTTT
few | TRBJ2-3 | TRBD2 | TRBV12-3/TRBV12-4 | CASRSGLAGGTQYF | TGTGCCAGCAGATCTGGACTAGCGGGTGGTACGCAGTATTTT
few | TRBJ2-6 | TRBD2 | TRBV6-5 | CASSSTLAGVYGANVLTF | TGTGCCAGCAGTTCAACCCTAGCGGGAGTTTATGGGGCCAACGTCCTGACTTTC
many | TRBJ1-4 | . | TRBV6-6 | CASSSPINEKLFF | TGTGCCAGCAGTTCTCCGATTAATGAAAAACTGTTTTTT
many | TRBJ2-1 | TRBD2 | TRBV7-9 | CASSTGLAYNEQFF | TGTGCCAGCAGCACAGGACTAGCCTACAATGAGCAGTTCTTC
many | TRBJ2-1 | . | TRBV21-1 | CARTRLVVYNEQFF | TGTGCCAGAACCCGACTAGTCGTCTACAATGAGCAGTTCTTC
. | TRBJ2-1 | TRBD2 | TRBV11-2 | CASSPRLGTSLGNEQFF | TGTGCCAGCAGCCCCCGGCTGGGGACTAGTTTGGGTAATGAGCAGTTCTTC
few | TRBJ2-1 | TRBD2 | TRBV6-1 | CASSEPSLGLAGGVYNEQFF | TGTGCCAGCAGTGAACCCAGTTTAGGACTAGCGGGAGGGGTCTACAATGAGCAGTTCTTC
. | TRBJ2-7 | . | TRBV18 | CASSPQGFTSYEQYF | TGTGCCAGCTCACCACAGGGATTCACCTCCTACGAGCAGTACTTC
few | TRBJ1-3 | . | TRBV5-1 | CASSLVGLGNTIYF | TGCGCCAGCAGCTTGGTGGGACTCGGAAACACCATATATTTT
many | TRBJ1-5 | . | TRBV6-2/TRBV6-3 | CASSYGQGWNQPQHF | TGTGCCAGCAGTTACGGGCAGGGGTGGAATCAGCCCCAGCATTTT
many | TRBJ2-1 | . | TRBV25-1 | CASSGGRRSYNEQFF | TGTGCCAGCAGTGGCGGGCGGCGCTCCTACAATGAGCAGTTCTTC
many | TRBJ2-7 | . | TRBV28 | CASSFSLDGSSYEQYF | TGTGCCAGCAGTTTTTCTCTGGACGGGAGCTCCTACGAGCAGTACTTC
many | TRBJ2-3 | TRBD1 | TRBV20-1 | CSARPRTGNPDTQYF | TGCAGTGCTCGACCAAGGACAGGGAACCCAGATACGCAGTATTTT
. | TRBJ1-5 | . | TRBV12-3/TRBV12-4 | CTSSGTVDQPQHF | TGTACCAGCAGTGGGACGGTGGATCAGCCCCAGCATTTT
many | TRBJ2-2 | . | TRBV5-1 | CASSLEGVPGELFF | TGCGCCAGCAGCTTGGAGGGGGTCCCCGGGGAGCTGTTTTTT
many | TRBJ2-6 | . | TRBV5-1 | CASSSGGPGANVLTF | TGCGCCAGCAGCTCCGGGGGGCCTGGGGCCAACGTCCTGACTTTC